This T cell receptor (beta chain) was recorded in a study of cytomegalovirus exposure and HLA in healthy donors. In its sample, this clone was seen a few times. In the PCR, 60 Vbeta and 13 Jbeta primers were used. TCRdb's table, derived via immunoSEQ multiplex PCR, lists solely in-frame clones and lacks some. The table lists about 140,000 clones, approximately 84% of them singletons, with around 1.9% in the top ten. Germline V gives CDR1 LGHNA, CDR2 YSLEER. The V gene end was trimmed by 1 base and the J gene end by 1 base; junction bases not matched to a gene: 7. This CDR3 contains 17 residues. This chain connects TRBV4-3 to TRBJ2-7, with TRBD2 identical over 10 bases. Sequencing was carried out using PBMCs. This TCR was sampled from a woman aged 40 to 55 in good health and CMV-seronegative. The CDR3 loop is CASSQGYASGSSYEQYF. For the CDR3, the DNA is TGCGCCAGCAGCCAAGGTTACGCTAGCGGGAGTTCCTACGAGCAGTACTTC.